The clone carrying this T cell receptor (beta chain) occurred a few times. Its antigen is as yet unknown. Time point noted: patch test 3, about 24 weeks after DPC sensitization. Treatment indicated: therapeutic diphenylcyclopropenone sensitization with weekly scalp DPC. Unfractionated whole blood yielded the extracted total RNA. Blood collection happened ahead of applying each patch test. This record comes from a study of human T cells and chemical hapten exposure. General observations from the study: DPC sensitization did not alter TCRs above 1 in 1000 frequency.

Between the trimmed V and J ends, which lost 4 bases and 1 base, there was a span of 2 bases. The CDR3 totals 11 residues. Per the germline V gene, CDR1 is SGHNT and CDR2 is YYREEE (reference sequence). TCRdb called the RACE reads again in MiXCR, with one record for every CDR3 protein. The sample lists 30,000 to 40,000 distinct CDR3 sequences, over 7.5% occurring once. The chain links TRBV5-4 to TRBJ2-5; D unresolved. The input for sequencing was whole blood, taken in connection with sensitization to the hapten diphenylcyclopropenone (DPC). The clonotype was recovered from a middle-aged man with alopecia areata. Some clones in this sample may be carry-over from other donors' samples. Here the CDR3 reads CASSPQETQYF. Written as DNA, the CDR3 is TGTGCCAGCAGCCCCCAAGAGACCCAGTACTTC.